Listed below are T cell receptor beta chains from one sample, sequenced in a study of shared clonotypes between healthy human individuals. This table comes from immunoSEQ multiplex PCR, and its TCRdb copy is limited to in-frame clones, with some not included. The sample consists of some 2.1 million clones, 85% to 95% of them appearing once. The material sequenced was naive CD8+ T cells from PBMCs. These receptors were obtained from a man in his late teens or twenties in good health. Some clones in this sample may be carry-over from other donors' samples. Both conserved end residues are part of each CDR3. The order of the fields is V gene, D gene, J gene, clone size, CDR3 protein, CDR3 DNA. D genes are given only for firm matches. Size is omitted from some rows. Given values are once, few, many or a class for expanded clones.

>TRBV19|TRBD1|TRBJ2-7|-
CASSAGTAGPYEQYF
TGTGCCAGTAGTGCCGGGACAGCCGGCCCCTACGAGCAGTACTTC
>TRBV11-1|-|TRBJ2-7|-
CASSLPSYEQYF
TGTGCCAGCAGCTTACCCTCCTACGAGCAGTACTTC
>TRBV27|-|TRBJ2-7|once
CASSLIMGTYEQYF
TGTGCCAGCAGTTTAATAATGGGAACCTACGAGCAGTACTTC
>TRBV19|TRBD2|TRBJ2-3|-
CASSSRTSGRPKDTQYF
TGTGCCAGTAGTTCCCGGACTAGCGGGAGACCGAAGGATACGCAGTATTTT
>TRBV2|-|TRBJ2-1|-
CASSEELGAYNEQFF
TGTGCCAGCAGTGAGGAGTTAGGGGCCTACAATGAGCAGTTCTTC
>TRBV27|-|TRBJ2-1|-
CASSFRSSYNEQFF
TGTGCCAGCAGTTTTCGAAGCTCCTACAATGAGCAGTTCTTC
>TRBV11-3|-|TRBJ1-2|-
CASSFGPPAPRGGPGYTF
TGTGCCAGCAGCTTTGGGCCCCCCGCACCACGCGGGGGGCCTGGCTACACCTTC
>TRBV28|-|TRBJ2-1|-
CASSLEAAYNEQFF
TGTGCCAGCAGTTTGGAGGCCGCATACAATGAGCAGTTCTTC
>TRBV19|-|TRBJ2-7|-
CASSKRPSYEQYF
TGTGCCAGTAGTAAAAGGCCCTCCTACGAGCAGTACTTC
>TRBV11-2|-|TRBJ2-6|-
CASSAGRSGANVLTF
TGTGCCAGCAGCGCCGGGCGCTCTGGGGCCAACGTCCTGACTTTC
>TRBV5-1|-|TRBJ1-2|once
CASSLWPLREGPYGYTF
TGCGCCAGCAGCTTGTGGCCCCTACGAGAGGGCCCCTATGGCTACACCTTC
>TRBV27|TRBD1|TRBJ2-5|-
CASSHGTGGWKETQYF
TGTGCCAGCTCCCATGGGACAGGGGGCTGGAAAGAGACCCAGTACTTC
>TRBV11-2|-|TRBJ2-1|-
CASTPMPQSSYNEQFF
TGTGCCAGCACCCCAATGCCGCAAAGCTCCTACAATGAGCAGTTCTTC
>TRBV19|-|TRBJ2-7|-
CASSIGRVYEQYF
TGTGCCAGTAGTATCGGACGGGTGTACGAGCAGTACTTC
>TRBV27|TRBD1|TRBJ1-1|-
CASADRVEAFF
TGTGCCAGCGCGGACAGGGTTGAAGCTTTCTTT
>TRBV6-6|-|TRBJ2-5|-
CASSYSWGDDQETQYF
TGTGCCAGCAGTTACTCATGGGGCGACGACCAAGAGACCCAGTACTTC
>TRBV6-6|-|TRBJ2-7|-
CASSTGATEWTYEQYF
TGTGCCAGCAGTACAGGTGCGACGGAGTGGACCTACGAGCAGTACTTC
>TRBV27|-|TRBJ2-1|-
CASSTERWHEQFF
TGTGCCAGCAGTACAGAGCGGTGGCATGAGCAGTTCTTC
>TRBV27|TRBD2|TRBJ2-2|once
CASRYFGGASNTGELFF
TGTGCCAGCAGATACTTCGGGGGGGCATCGAACACCGGGGAGCTGTTTTTT
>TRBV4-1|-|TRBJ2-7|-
CASSPGGSGYEQYF
TGCGCCAGCAGCCCTGGGGGCAGTGGCTACGAGCAGTACTTC
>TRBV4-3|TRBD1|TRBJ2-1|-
CASSRDGQGAYNEQFF
TGCGCCAGCAGCCGAGACGGACAGGGGGCCTACAATGAGCAGTTCTTC
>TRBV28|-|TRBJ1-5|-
CASSITENQSNQPQHF
TGTGCCAGCAGTATAACTGAGAATCAGAGCAATCAGCCCCAGCATTTT
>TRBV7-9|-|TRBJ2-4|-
CASSLEGTLAKNIQYF
TGTGCCAGCAGCTTAGAGGGGACTCTAGCCAAAAACATTCAGTACTTC
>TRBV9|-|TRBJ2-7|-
CASSVYSGPYEQYF
TGTGCCAGCAGCGTCTACAGTGGACCCTACGAGCAGTACTTC
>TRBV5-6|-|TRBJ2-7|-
CASSLGQVREQYF
TGTGCCAGCAGCTTGGGACAGGTACGGGAGCAGTACTTC
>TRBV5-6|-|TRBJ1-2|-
CASSRKFNGGYGYTF
TGTGCCAGCAGCCGCAAATTTAACGGGGGGTATGGCTACACCTTC
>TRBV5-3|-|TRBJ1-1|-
CARSLKLGNTEAFF
TGTGCCAGAAGCTTAAAATTGGGGAACACTGAAGCTTTCTTT
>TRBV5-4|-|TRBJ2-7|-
CASSFDRLYEQYF
TGTGCCAGCAGCTTTGACAGGCTTTACGAGCAGTACTTC
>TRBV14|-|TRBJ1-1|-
CASSQGVTEAFF
TGTGCCAGCAGCCAGGGGGTTACTGAAGCTTTCTTT
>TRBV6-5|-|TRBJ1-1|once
CASSWNGANTEAFF
TGTGCCAGCAGTTGGAACGGAGCGAACACTGAAGCTTTCTTT
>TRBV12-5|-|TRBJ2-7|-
CASGLQVLGRDDSYEQYF
TGTGCTAGTGGTTTGCAGGTCTTGGGGCGCGACGACTCCTACGAGCAGTACTTC
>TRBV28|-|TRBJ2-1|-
CASRLSGGGSYNEQFF
TGTGCCAGCAGACTTTCTGGCGGAGGCTCCTACAATGAGCAGTTCTTC
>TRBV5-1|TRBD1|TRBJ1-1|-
CASSGGQGPVGTEAFF
TGCGCCAGCAGCGGGGGACAGGGACCCGTGGGCACTGAAGCTTTCTTT
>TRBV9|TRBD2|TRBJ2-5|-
CASSVSGGQETQYF
TGTGCCAGCAGCGTCTCGGGGGGGCAAGAGACCCAGTACTTC
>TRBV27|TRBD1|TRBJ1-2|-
CASSAQGVHGYTF
TGTGCCAGCAGTGCACAGGGGGTCCATGGCTACACCTTC
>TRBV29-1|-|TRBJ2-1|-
CSVEWLYNEQFF
TGCAGCGTTGAATGGCTCTACAATGAGCAGTTCTTC
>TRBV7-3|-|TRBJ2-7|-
CASSLGGLGEQYF
TGTGCCAGCAGCTTGGGTGGATTGGGCGAGCAGTACTTC
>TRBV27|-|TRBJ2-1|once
CASSGSFGEQFF
TGTGCCAGCAGTGGCTCCTTCGGTGAGCAGTTCTTC
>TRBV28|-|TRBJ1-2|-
CASSFQGYGYTF
TGTGCCAGCAGTTTTCAGGGTTATGGCTACACCTTC
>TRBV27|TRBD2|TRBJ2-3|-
CATWGAGDGTDTQYF
TGTGCCACCTGGGGAGCGGGGGACGGCACAGATACGCAGTATTTT
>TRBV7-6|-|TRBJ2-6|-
CASSAVESGANVLTF
TGTGCCAGCAGTGCGGTTGAATCTGGGGCCAACGTCCTGACTTTC
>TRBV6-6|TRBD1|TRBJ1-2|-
CASSVRTGGQRGYTF
TGTGCCAGCAGCGTTCGGACAGGGGGCCAACGTGGCTACACCTTC
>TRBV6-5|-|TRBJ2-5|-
CASSYGTPQETQYF
TGTGCCAGCAGTTACGGGACTCCACAAGAGACCCAGTACTTC
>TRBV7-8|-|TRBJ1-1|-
CASSLLRGVLNTEAFF
TGTGCCAGCAGCCTCCTGCGCGGAGTATTGAACACTGAAGCTTTCTTT
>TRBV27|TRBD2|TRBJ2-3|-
CASSLLRTSGSVTDTQYF
TGTGCCAGCAGTTTACTTCGGACTAGCGGGAGTGTGACAGATACGCAGTATTTT
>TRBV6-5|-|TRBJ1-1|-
CASSYVLRTEAFF
TGTGCCAGCAGTTACGTTCTTCGAACTGAAGCTTTCTTT
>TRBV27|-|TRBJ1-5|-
CASSPLDTNQPQHF
TGTGCCAGCAGCCCCTTGGACACCAATCAGCCCCAGCATTTT